This is a list of T cell receptor beta chains from one sample in a study of blood T cell repertoires in COVID-19. Using immunoSEQ multiplex PCR, the repertoire was profiled, and TCRdb retains in-frame clones only, with some absent. The sample shows approximately 250,000 clones, around 83% of them seen only once. The sequenced material came from peripheral blood. The source of these receptors is a woman between 40 and 50 years old who had recovered from COVID-19. The CDR3 runs from the conserved cysteine through the conserved F or W. The D gene is left open where the match is weak. Some rows have no size entry. The others give once, few or many, or a class for an expanded clone.

j_gene	v_gene	d_gene	len	abundance	CDR3nt	CDR3aa
TRBJ2-2	TRBV24-1	TRBD1	15	-	TGTGCCACCCAAGCCGGGACAGGGGACACCGGGGAGCTGTTTTTT	CATQAGTGDTGELFF
TRBJ2-1	TRBV5-1	TRBD2	15	-	TGCGCCAGCAGCTTAGGTACTAGCGGGTTTTCTGAGCAGTTCTTC	CASSLGTSGFSEQFF
TRBJ1-5	TRBV18	-	15	-	TGTGCCAGCTCACCCCCCCGGGGGAGCAATCAGCCCCAGCATTTT	CASSPPRGSNQPQHF
TRBJ1-2	TRBV6-5	-	14	-	TGTGCCAGCAGTTACCTTGCGGGGAACTATGGCTACACCTTC	CASSYLAGNYGYTF
TRBJ2-7	TRBV7-3	-	13	-	TGTGCCAGCAGCTTGACAGCCGACTACGAGCAGTACTTC	CASSLTADYEQYF
TRBJ1-3	TRBV3-1/TRBV3-2	TRBD1	20	few	TGTGCCAGCAGCCAGTCGAACCGGGACAGGGCCTCCGACGACGGAAACACCATATATTTT	CASSQSNRDRASDDGNTIYF
TRBJ2-7	TRBV28	TRBD2	15	-	TGTGCCAGCAGTTACAGACTAGCGGGGACCTACGAGCAGTACTTC	CASSYRLAGTYEQYF
TRBJ2-7	TRBV2	TRBD1	17	-	TGTGCCAGCAGTGAAGCCTCAGGGGACAGGGCCTTCCTCGAGCAGTACTTC	CASSEASGDRAFLEQYF
TRBJ2-5	TRBV5-1	TRBD1	15	-	TGCGCCAGCAGCGGAATGACAGGGATGAGGGAGACCCAGTACTTC	CASSGMTGMRETQYF
TRBJ2-5	TRBV6-6	TRBD2	14	-	TGTGCCAGCAGTTACACTAGCGGGGACGAGACCCAGTACTTC	CASSYTSGDETQYF
TRBJ2-3	TRBV29-1	TRBD2	14	-	TGCAGCGTTGTCGGACGGGGGGGCGGAGATACGCAGTATTTT	CSVVGRGGGDTQYF
TRBJ2-7	TRBV10-3	-	12	-	TGTGCCATCAGTACAGGGGAGGACGAGCAGTACTTC	CAISTGEDEQYF
TRBJ1-2	TRBV5-1	-	13	-	TGCGCCAGCAGCTTGGAGGGGGATGGTGGCTACACCTTC	CASSLEGDGGYTF
TRBJ2-7	TRBV2	-	12	few	TGTGCCGCCTCCGACAGCCCCTACGAGCAGTACTTC	CAASDSPYEQYF
TRBJ2-1	TRBV7-2	-	15	-	TGTGCCAGCAGCTTAGATGGCAGGGCCATCGATGAGCAGTTCTTC	CASSLDGRAIDEQFF
TRBJ2-3	TRBV24-1	TRBD2	15	-	TGTGCCACCAGTTCGGGCGGGAGCGAGACAGATACGCAGTATTTT	CATSSGGSETDTQYF
TRBJ1-1	TRBV4-1	-	13	few	TGCGCCAGCAGCCAAGATGGGGGCTGGGTGGGTTTCTTT	CASSQDGGWVGFF
TRBJ1-1	TRBV4-1	TRBD1	13	once	TGCGCCAGCAGCCAATGGACAGGGACTGAAGCTTTCTTT	CASSQWTGTEAFF
TRBJ1-6	TRBV6-1	-	12	-	TGTGCCAGCAGTGAAATTCAGTCACCCCTCCACTTT	CASSEIQSPLHF
TRBJ2-1	TRBV27	TRBD2	15	-	TGTGCCAGCAGATCCTCTCCCGGGACTAGCTCCATGCAGTTCTTC	CASRSSPGTSSMQFF
TRBJ2-2	TRBV18	TRBD1	16	-	TGTGCCAGCTCACCACCAACAGGGGGGACCGCCGGGGAGCTGTTTTTT	CASSPPTGGTAGELFF
TRBJ1-4	TRBV28	-	14	-	TGTGCCAGCTCCCCGGGGGGGGCGCGGGAAAAACTGTTTTTT	CASSPGGAREKLFF
TRBJ2-7	TRBV2	TRBD2	14	-	TGTGCCAGCAGTAGTAGCGGGATCTTCTACGAGCAGTACTTC	CASSSSGIFYEQYF
TRBJ2-7	TRBV10-3	-	12	once	TGTGCCACAAACCGGGATTCCTACGAGCAGTACTTC	CATNRDSYEQYF
TRBJ1-5	TRBV6-5	-	13	-	TGTGCCAGCAGTTACAGGGGAGGTCAGCCCCAGCATTTT	CASSYRGGQPQHF
TRBJ1-2	TRBV12-3/TRBV12-4	-	12	-	TGTGCCAGCAGTGACGGGACTTTTGGCTACACCTTC	CASSDGTFGYTF
TRBJ1-1	TRBV10-3	-	15	-	TGTGCCATCAGTGAGGGGGGGGGCACGAACACTGAAGCTTTCTTT	CAISEGGGTNTEAFF
TRBJ1-5	TRBV6-6	-	16	-	TGTGCCAGCAGACAAAGTTGGGGGCAGGTGGATCAGCCCCAGCATTTT	CASRQSWGQVDQPQHF
TRBJ2-3	TRBV30	TRBD1	14	-	TGTGCCGGGGGGACAGGGGATAGCACAGATACGCAGTATTTT	CAGGTGDSTDTQYF
TRBJ1-5	TRBV30	-	13	few	TGTGCCTGGAGTCGTAGGGGAAATCAGCCCCAGCATTTT	CAWSRRGNQPQHF
TRBJ2-5	TRBV7-7	TRBD2	15	-	TGTGCCAGCAGCTCCGTCGGGCGGGGGGCGGAGACCCAGTACTTC	CASSSVGRGAETQYF
TRBJ2-7	TRBV2	-	16	-	TGTGCCAGCAGTGTACAACCCGGGACTCAGGGCTACGAGCAGTACTTC	CASSVQPGTQGYEQYF
TRBJ1-1	TRBV9	TRBD1	15	-	TGTGCCAGCAGCGACCGACAGGGGATGAACACTGAAGCTTTCTTT	CASSDRQGMNTEAFF
TRBJ1-2	TRBV5-1	TRBD1	15	-	TGCGCCAGCGGGACAGGGGGCGCTTCTTACTATGGCTACACCTTC	CASGTGGASYYGYTF
TRBJ2-6	TRBV28	-	15	-	TGTGCCAGCAGTTTTGGACACTCTGGGGCCAACGTCCTGACTTTC	CASSFGHSGANVLTF
TRBJ2-7	TRBV27	-	9	-	TGTGCCAGCCCTTACGAGCAGTACTTC	CASPYEQYF
TRBJ1-5	TRBV6-5	TRBD1	16	few	TGTGCCAGCAGTTACGGCGCAGGGGGCGGCAATCAGCCCCAGCATTTT	CASSYGAGGGNQPQHF
TRBJ2-5	TRBV5-4	TRBD1	15	-	TGTGCCAGCAGCTTACAGGGGAAGATGGAGGAGACCCAGTACTTC	CASSLQGKMEETQYF
TRBJ2-1	TRBV7-2	-	16	-	TGTGCCAGCAGCTCCCCTAGGGAGGCGTCCTACAATGAGCAGTTCTTC	CASSSPREASYNEQFF
TRBJ1-4	TRBV18	TRBD1	17	-	TGTGCCAGCTCACTATCCTGGTCGGACAGGGGAAACGAAAAACTGTTTTTT	CASSLSWSDRGNEKLFF
TRBJ2-7	TRBV6-5	TRBD1	15	-	TGTGCCAGCAGCAAAGAGGGACAGGGGGGTTGGGAGCAGTACTTC	CASSKEGQGGWEQYF
TRBJ2-3	TRBV28	TRBD2	16	once	TGTGCCAGCAGCTCAGGCGTAGCGGGGGACACAGATACGCAGTATTTT	CASSSGVAGDTDTQYF
TRBJ2-5	TRBV19	TRBD2	18	-	TGTGCCAGTAGAAGGCTGATTGGACTAGCGGGGGAGCAAGAGACCCAGTACTTC	CASRRLIGLAGEQETQYF
TRBJ1-2	TRBV5-4	TRBD1	14	-	TGTGCCAGCAGCTCGATTGGGACAGCATATGGCTACACCTTC	CASSSIGTAYGYTF
TRBJ2-7	TRBV11-2	-	15	-	TGTGCCAGCAGCTTAGACATATCTCTAAGCTACGAGCAGTACTTC	CASSLDISLSYEQYF
TRBJ1-3	TRBV10-3	-	16	-	TGTGCCATCAGTGAGATGCGGCGCCGCTCTGGAAACACCATATATTTT	CAISEMRRRSGNTIYF
TRBJ1-5	TRBV18	TRBD1	15	few	TGTGCCAGCTCACCGGACAGGGGGCAAAGTCAGCCCCAGCATTTT	CASSPDRGQSQPQHF
TRBJ2-5	TRBV5-1	TRBD2	15	once	TGCGCCAGCAGCCCCGGGAGCGGGGGGAAAGAGACCCAGTACTTC	CASSPGSGGKETQYF
TRBJ2-3	TRBV7-6	TRBD1	16	-	TGTGCCAGCAGCCCTCTCCCGGGACAGGGTTCAGATACGCAGTATTTT	CASSPLPGQGSDTQYF
TRBJ2-2	TRBV2	TRBD2	15	-	TGTGCCAGCAGTCCCCTAGCGGGGGTACCCGGGGAGCTGTTTTTT	CASSPLAGVPGELFF
TRBJ2-2	TRBV4-2	-	18	-	TGTGCCAGCAGCCAAGAGGTTATCAGGGGGGTGAACACCGGGGAGCTGTTTTTT	CASSQEVIRGVNTGELFF
TRBJ1-3	TRBV28	-	16	-	TGTGCCAGCAGTTTATTAGATTGGACACCTGGAAACACCATATATTTT	CASSLLDWTPGNTIYF
TRBJ2-5	TRBV5-1	-	14	-	TGCGCCAGCAGTCGCCAGGGGGGACAAGAGACCCAGTACTTC	CASSRQGGQETQYF
TRBJ1-1	TRBV19	TRBD1	14	-	TGTGCCAGTAGTGCGGGACAGTTGAACACTGAAGCTTTCTTT	CASSAGQLNTEAFF
TRBJ2-2	TRBV9	-	14	-	TGTGCCAGCAGCGTAGGACAGAACACCGGGGAGCTGTTTTTT	CASSVGQNTGELFF
TRBJ2-1	TRBV7-3	-	15	-	TGTGCCAGCAGCTCGGTCCCTTCCTCCTACAATGAGCAGTTCTTC	CASSSVPSSYNEQFF
TRBJ1-2	TRBV18	TRBD1	14	-	TGTGCCAGCTCACCAGGACAGGGCGCAACGGGCTACACCTTC	CASSPGQGATGYTF